This T cell receptor (beta chain) comes out of a study of PD-1 blockade in classical Hodgkin lymphoma. Produced via immunoSEQ multiplex PCR; TCRdb's table is partial and in-frame only. The sample consists of 95,000 to 100,000 clones, around 89% of them appearing once. The CDR3 has 14 residues. Germline CDR1 SGHTA, CDR2 FQGTGA. Trimming took 3 bases from V and 1 from J; bases not matched to a gene: 2. Every patient had relapsed following autologous stem cell transplantation, and cohorts differed in brentuximab vedotin exposure. Best responses were complete response, partial response or progressive disease.

This clonotype originated in a human donor with classical Hodgkin lymphoma. The chain carries TRBV7-3 and TRBJ2-7; TRBD1 agrees at 8 bases. Sequences were derived from peripheral blood mononuclear cells (PBMCs), sampled before the second cycle of nivolumab. The CDR3 coding sequence is TGTGCCAGCAGCTTGCAGGGGGCGTCCTACGAGCAGTACTTC. Protein product: CASSLQGASYEQYF. Full variable domain (outside the CDR3, taken from reference TRBV7-3 and TRBJ2-7): GAGVSQTPSNKVTEKGKYVELRCDPISGHTALYWYRQSLGQGPEFLIYFQGTGAADDSGLPNDRFFAVRPEGSVSTLKIQRTERGDSAVYLCASSLQGASYEQYFGPGTRLTVT.